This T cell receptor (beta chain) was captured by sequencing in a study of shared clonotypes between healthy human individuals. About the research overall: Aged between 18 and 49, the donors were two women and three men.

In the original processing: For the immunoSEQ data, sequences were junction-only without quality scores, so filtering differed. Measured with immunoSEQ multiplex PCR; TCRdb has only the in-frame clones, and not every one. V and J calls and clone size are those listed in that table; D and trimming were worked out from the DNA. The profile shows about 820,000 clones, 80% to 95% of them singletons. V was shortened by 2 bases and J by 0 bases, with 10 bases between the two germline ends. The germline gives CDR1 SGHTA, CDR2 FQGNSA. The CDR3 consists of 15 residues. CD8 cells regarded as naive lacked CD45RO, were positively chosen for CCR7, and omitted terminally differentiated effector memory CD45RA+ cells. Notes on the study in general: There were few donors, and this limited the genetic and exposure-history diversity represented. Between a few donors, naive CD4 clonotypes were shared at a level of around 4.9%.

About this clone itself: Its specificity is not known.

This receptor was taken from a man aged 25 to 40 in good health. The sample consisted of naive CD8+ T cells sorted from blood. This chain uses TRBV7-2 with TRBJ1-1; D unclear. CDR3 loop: CASSLRGPVNTEAFF. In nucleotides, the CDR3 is TGTGCCAGCAGCTTACGCGGGCCAGTGAACACTGAAGCTTTCTTT.